This T cell receptor (beta chain) was recovered during a study of blood T cells in healthy people across ages. V lost 0 bases to trimming and J lost 5 bases, with 9 bases between them. This CDR3 comprises 14 residues. Germline CDR1 SGDLS, CDR2 YYNGEE. Primers used in a second PCR of about 6 to 11 cycles were a sample-barcoded 5' primer and a J-beta primer mix. TCRdb reprocessed the 5' RACE reads via MiXCR and lists one record per CDR3 protein. Found here are about 900,000 distinct CDR3 sequences, 62% of them singletons; the top ten hold around 30%. The chain uses TRBV9 and TRBJ2-1; D gene uncertain. This sequence originates from a man aged 25 to 40 in good health. The sample was blood. In DNA form, the CDR3 reads TGTGCCAGCAGCGTAGCTAGGTACAACAATGAGCAGTTCTTC. This translates into CASSVARYNNEQFF.